The 20 T cell receptor beta chains below all came from one sample that was sequenced in a study of graft-versus-host responses after intestinal transplantation. TCRdb's table, derived via immunoSEQ multiplex PCR, lists solely in-frame clones and lacks some. Here the sample spans around 54,000 clones, roughly nine tenths being singletons. This specimen consisted of PBMCs, obtained nearly 670 days after intestinal transplant. These receptors all stem from a human patient who received an intestinal transplant, so some T cells may come from the graft donor.

J is TRBJ2-7 and V is TRBV4-1; TRBD1 aligns across 7 bases. CDR1 is MGHRA, CDR2 YSYEKL, per germline. CDR3 size: 17 residues. V gave up 2 bases and J gave up 2 bases; unmatched junction bases: 12. The CDR3 is CASSQQSQGTPTYEQYF. CDR3 nucleotides: TGCGCCAGCAGCCAACAATCACAGGGGACCCCTACCTACGAGCAGTACTTC.

The chain combines TRBV5-4 with TRBJ2-5, with D possibly TRBD1 on 6 matching bases. CDR3 length: 13 residues. Germline V lookup: CDR1 SGHNT, CDR2 YYREEE (reference sequence). Between the trimmed V and J ends, which lost 4 bases and 7 bases, there was a span of 14 bases. The CDR3: CASSPGQLGTQYF. In DNA form, the CDR3 reads TGTGCCAGCAGCCCGGGACAACTGGGGACCCAGTACTTC. The full variable domain, its missing parts supplied by reference TRBV5-4 and TRBJ2-5, is ETGVTQSPTHLIKTRGQQVTLRCSSQSGHNTVSWYQQALGQGPQFIFQYYREEENGRGNFPPRFSGLQFPNYSSELNVNALELDDSALYLCASSPGQLGTQYFGPGTRLLVL.

The chain couples TRBV19 to TRBJ2-7; 7 nucleotides align to TRBD1. Germline V gene lookup returns CDR1 LNHDA and CDR2 SQIVND (reference sequence). With 3 bases clipped from V and 0 bases from J, the junction kept 5 bases outside the gene matches. This CDR3 is built from 15 residues. CDR3 region: CASSIEQGSSYEQYF. The CDR3 DNA reads as TGTGCCAGTAGTATTGAACAGGGGAGCTCCTACGAGCAGTACTTC.

The chain has TRBV6-5 and TRBJ1-1, with a weak D call TRBD1 (5 bases). The V end lost 0 bases, the J end lost 5 bases, and 7 bases lay between the germline ends. Per the germline V gene, CDR1 is MNHEY and CDR2 is SVGAGI. The CDR3 loop spans 13 amino acids. As DNA, the CDR3 is TGTGCCAGCAGTTACTCTGGGGGGACTGAAGCTTTCTTT. This codes for CASSYSGGTEAFF.

The chain combines TRBV6-4 with TRBJ1-1, with TRBD1 matching 7 bases. Losses at the gene ends were 5 bases for V and 4 bases for J; bases not matched to a gene: 4. From germline, CDR1 is MRHNA and CDR2 SNTAGT. CDR3 size: 13 residues. The CDR3 reads CASSYNRGTEAFF. The DNA of the CDR3 is TGTGCCAGCAGTTACAACAGGGGCACTGAAGCTTTCTTT.

The chain couples TRBV2 to TRBJ2-1, with no clear D. Trimming took off 2 bases at V and 5 bases at J, with 7 bases between the two ends. In germline, CDR1 is SNHLY, CDR2 FYNNEI. This CDR3 region has 13 residues. CDR3 region: CASSEYGDNEQFF. DNA of the CDR3: TGTGCCAGCAGTGAATATGGGGACAATGAGCAGTTCTTC.

The V call is TRBV7-9, the J call TRBJ2-3; D possibly corresponds to TRBD2 (5 bases). Between the trimmed V and J ends, which lost 3 bases and 3 bases, there was a span of 16 bases. Germline V gene lookup returns CDR1 SEHNR and CDR2 FQNEAQ (reference sequence). The CDR3 has 16 residues. The CDR3 region has the DNA TGTGCCAGCAGCTTGGGTTTCGGGGTTATTACAGATACGCAGTATTTT. This encodes CASSLGFGVITDTQYF. The full variable domain, with the rest looked up from reference TRBV7-9 and TRBJ2-3, is DTGVSQNPRHKITKRGQNVTFRCDPISEHNRLYWYRQTLGQGPEFLTYFQNEAQLEKSRLLSDRFSAERPKGSFSTLEIQRTEQGDSAMYLCASSLGFGVITDTQYFGPGTRLTVL.

This sequence joins TRBV18 and TRBJ2-3; D is undetermined. The CDR3 has 13 amino acids. Germline V gene sequence: CDR1 KGHSH, CDR2 LQKENI. V was shortened by 0 bases and J by 3 bases, with 4 bases between the two germline ends. CDR3 bases: TGTGCCAGCTCACCACCGGCTACAGATACGCAGTATTTT. Translated, it gives CASSPPATDTQYF.

V is TRBV5-4 and J is TRBJ2-1; tentative D call: TRBD1 (5 bases). CDR1 and CDR2 from the germline V gene are SGHNT and YYREEE (reference sequence). CDR3 length: 13 residues. Trimming stripped 4 bases from V and 5 bases from J, with 10 bases between. CDR3 loop: CASSADSHNEQFF. CDR3 DNA sequence: TGTGCCAGCAGCGCAGACAGCCACAATGAGCAGTTCTTC. Supplemented by reference TRBV5-4 and TRBJ2-1, the full variable domain reads ETGVTQSPTHLIKTRGQQVTLRCSSQSGHNTVSWYQQALGQGPQFIFQYYREEENGRGNFPPRFSGLQFPNYSSELNVNALELDDSALYLCASSADSHNEQFFGPGTRLTVL.

This clone appeared once. The chain links TRBV9 to TRBJ2-1; tentatively, D is TRBD2 (6 bases). The CDR3 extends over 14 amino acids. V gave up 0 bases and J gave up 9 bases, with 13 bases separating them. In germline, CDR1 is SGDLS, CDR2 YYNGEE. CDR3 DNA: TGTGCCAGCAGCGTAGATCTCCCGACTAGTGAGCAGTTCTTC. As protein: CASSVDLPTSEQFF.

This chain links TRBV7-2 with TRBJ2-1; D is possibly TRBD1 or TRBD2 (5 bases each). V was clipped by 4 bases and J by 10 bases, with 20 bases between them. CDR1 SGHTA and CDR2 FQGNSA come from the germline V gene. CDR3 length: 15 amino acids. CDR3 in DNA: TGTGCCAGCAGCTCTTCATCGAGGGGTGGCTACGAGCAGTTCTTC. It specifies CASSSSSRGGYEQFF.

The chain joins TRBV6-6 to TRBJ1-5; no definite D call. Germline V gene sequence: CDR1 MNHNY, CDR2 SVGAGI (reference sequence). The CDR3 has 8 amino acids. Written as DNA, the CDR3 is TGTATTGATCAGCCCCAGCATTTT. Translation: CIDQPQHF.

The V and J genes are TRBV11-2 and TRBJ1-6; D is undetermined. The V gene's germline CDR1 is SGHAT and CDR2 FQNNGV. This CDR3 contains 14 residues. Trimming left V 5 bases short and J 8 bases short, with 13 bases between. In nucleotides, the CDR3 is TGTGCCAGCAGCCCATTTGAACCCGATTCACCCCTCCACTTT. Protein product: CASSPFEPDSPLHF.

The V gene is TRBV15, the J gene TRBJ2-3; 9 nucleotides agree with TRBD2. The J segment lost 6 bases and the V segment lost 0 bases, leaving 7 bases of the junction unmatched. This CDR3 is built from 16 residues. CDR1 and CDR2 from the germline V gene are LNHNV and YYDKDF (reference sequence). CDR3 bases: TGTGCCACCAGCAGAGATTTGGGCCTAGCGGGGGATACGCAGTATTTT. Translating it yields CATSRDLGLAGDTQYF.

The chain links TRBV7-9 to TRBJ2-7, with a tentative D call TRBD1 (5 bases). Germline V gives CDR1 SEHNR, CDR2 FQNEAQ (reference sequence). The CDR3 length is 13 residues. V dropped 5 bases and J dropped 4 bases, with 12 bases sitting between them. The CDR3 reads CASSPKQEYEQYF. CDR3 sequence (DNA): TGTGCCAGCAGCCCCAAACAGGAATACGAGCAGTACTTC.

This chain uses TRBV19 with TRBJ2-7; 8 nucleotides align to TRBD2. The CDR3 loop spans 15 amino acids. The V and J ends lost 1 base and 2 bases, in that order; junction bases with no gene match: 4. CDR1 and CDR2 from the germline V gene are LNHDA and SQIVND (reference sequence). CDR3 DNA: TGTGCCAGTAGTATAGCCCTAGCGGGTGCCTACGAGCAGTACTTC. Protein sequence: CASSIALAGAYEQYF.

This clone was observed a handful of times. The chain combines TRBV30 with TRBJ1-2; D gene unclear. This CDR3 region has 13 residues. CDR1 and CDR2 (germline): GTSNPN, SVGIG (reference sequence). Trimming removed 0 bases from V and 4 bases from J, with 9 bases in between. The CDR3 DNA reads TGTGCCTGGAGTGTCAAAGGGATCTATGGCTACACCTTC. It specifies CAWSVKGIYGYTF.

The chain joins TRBV5-4 to TRBJ1-2; TRBD1 might be the D (6 bases). The ends were cut back, 7 bases at V and 1 base at J, with 17 bases in the middle. CDR3 length: 15 residues. Looked up from germline, CDR1 is SGHNT and CDR2 is YYREEE (reference sequence). CDR3 DNA sequence: TGTGCCAGCGGAGGGGGGGAGAACTTTAACTATGGCTACACCTTC. Translating gives CASGGGENFNYGYTF.

This clone was counted once. The V gene is TRBV6-1, the J gene TRBJ1-1; D may be TRBD1 (6 bases). CDR3 size: 16 residues. V dropped 5 bases and J dropped 0 bases, with 16 bases sitting between them. Germline V CDR1 and CDR2: MNHNS, SASEGT. The CDR3 DNA sequence: TGTGCCAGCAGTCAAGGGGGGTACAGGCTGAACACTGAAGCTTTCTTT. Residues: CASSQGGYRLNTEAFF.

V usage is TRBV5-1 and J usage is TRBJ1-1; 8 nucleotides align to TRBD1. This CDR3 is 16 amino acids long. Germline-derived CDR1 and CDR2 are SGHRS and YFSETQ. V was pared by 4 bases and J by 1 base, with 9 bases of the junction left unmatched. As DNA, the CDR3 is TGCGCCAGCAGCCGGATGGCGGGACAGGAGAACACTGAAGCTTTCTTT. Its protein product is CASSRMAGQENTEAFF.